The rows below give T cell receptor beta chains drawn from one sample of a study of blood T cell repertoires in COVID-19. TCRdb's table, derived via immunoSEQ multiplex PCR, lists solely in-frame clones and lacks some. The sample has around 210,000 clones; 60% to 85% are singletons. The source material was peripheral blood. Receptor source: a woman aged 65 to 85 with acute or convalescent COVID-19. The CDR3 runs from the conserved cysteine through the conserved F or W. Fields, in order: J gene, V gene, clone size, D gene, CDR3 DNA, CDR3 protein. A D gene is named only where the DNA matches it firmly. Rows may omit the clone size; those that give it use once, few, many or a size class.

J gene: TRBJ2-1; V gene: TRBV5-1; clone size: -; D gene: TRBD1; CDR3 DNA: TGCGCCAGCAGCTCCGGGACAGGGTACAATGAGCAGTTCTTC; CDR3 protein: CASSSGTGYNEQFF
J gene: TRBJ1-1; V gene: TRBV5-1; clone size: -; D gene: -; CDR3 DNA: TGCGCCAGCAGCTCTGGACAGAATGTTATAAACACTGAAGCTTTCTTT; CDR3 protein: CASSSGQNVINTEAFF
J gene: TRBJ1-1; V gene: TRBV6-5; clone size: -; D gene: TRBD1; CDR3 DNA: TGTGCCAGCAGTCGCCGACAGGGTGCTGAAGCTTTCTTT; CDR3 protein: CASSRRQGAEAFF
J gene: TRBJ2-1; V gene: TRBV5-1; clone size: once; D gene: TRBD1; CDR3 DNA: TGCGCCAGCAGCTCGGGACAGACCTCCTACAATGAGCAGTTCTTC; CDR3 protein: CASSSGQTSYNEQFF
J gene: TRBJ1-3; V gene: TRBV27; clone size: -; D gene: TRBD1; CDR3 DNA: TGTGCCAGCAGTTTTACAGGGGCTGGAAACACCATATATTTT; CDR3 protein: CASSFTGAGNTIYF
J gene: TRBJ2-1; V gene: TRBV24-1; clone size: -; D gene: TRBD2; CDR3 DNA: TGTGCCACCAGTGACCCCACTAGCGGGAGCTCCTACAATGAGCAGTTCTTC; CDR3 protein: CATSDPTSGSSYNEQFF
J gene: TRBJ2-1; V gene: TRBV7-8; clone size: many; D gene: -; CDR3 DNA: TGTGCCAGCAGCCCCGCCGGGTACAATGAGCAGTTCTTC; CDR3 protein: CASSPAGYNEQFF
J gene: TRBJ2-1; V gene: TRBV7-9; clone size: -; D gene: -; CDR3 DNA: TGTGCCAGCAGCTTAGCAGGAGCCAATGAGCAGTTCTTC; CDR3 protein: CASSLAGANEQFF
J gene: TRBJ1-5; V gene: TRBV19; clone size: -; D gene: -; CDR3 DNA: TGTGCCAGTAGTACAGACAGAGGGCAGCCCCAGCATTTT; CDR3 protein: CASSTDRGQPQHF
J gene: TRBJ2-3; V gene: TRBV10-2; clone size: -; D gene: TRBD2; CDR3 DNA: TGCGCCAGCACCATTAGCGGGAGGGAGGGCACAGATACGCAGTATTTT; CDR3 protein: CASTISGREGTDTQYF
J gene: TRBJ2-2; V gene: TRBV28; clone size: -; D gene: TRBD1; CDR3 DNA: TGTGCCAGCACCGGGACAGCCGACACCGGGGAGCTGTTTTTT; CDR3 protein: CASTGTADTGELFF
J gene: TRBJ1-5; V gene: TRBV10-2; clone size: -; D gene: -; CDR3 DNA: TGCGCCAGCAGTGAGTCGAGACAGCCCCAGCATTTT; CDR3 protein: CASSESRQPQHF
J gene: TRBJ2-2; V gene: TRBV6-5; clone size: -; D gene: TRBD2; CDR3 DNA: TGTGCCAGCACGCGGGGGGCAGTCGGGGAGCTGTTTTTT; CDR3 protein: CASTRGAVGELFF
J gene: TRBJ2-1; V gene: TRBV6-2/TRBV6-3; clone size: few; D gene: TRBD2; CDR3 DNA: TGTGCCAGCAGCCGGACTAGCGGGTCTTCTGCCAATGAGCAGTTCTTC; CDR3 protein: CASSRTSGSSANEQFF
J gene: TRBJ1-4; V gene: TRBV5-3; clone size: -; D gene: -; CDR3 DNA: TGTGCCAGAAGCTTCTCTCGCGGGTCCCTCCCTAATGAAAAACTGTTTTTT; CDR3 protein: CARSFSRGSLPNEKLFF
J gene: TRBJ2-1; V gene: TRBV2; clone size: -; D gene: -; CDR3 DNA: TGTGCCAGCATTCAGGACCGGGGGTGGGATGAGCAGTTCTTC; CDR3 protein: CASIQDRGWDEQFF
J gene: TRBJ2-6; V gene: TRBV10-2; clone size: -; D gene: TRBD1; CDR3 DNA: TGCGCCAGCAGTGAGTACGCGCGGACAGGGGGAACTGGGGCCAACGTCCTGACTTTC; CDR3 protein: CASSEYARTGGTGANVLTF
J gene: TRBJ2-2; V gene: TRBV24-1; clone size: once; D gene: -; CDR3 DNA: TGTGCCACCAGTGCCACAGGATTCGCCGGGGAGCTGTTTTTT; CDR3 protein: CATSATGFAGELFF
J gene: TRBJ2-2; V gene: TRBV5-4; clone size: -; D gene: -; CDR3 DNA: TGTGCCAGCAGCCCCACCGGGACAGGGTCTCTAGCGGGAACCGGGGAGCTGTTTTTT; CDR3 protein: CASSPTGTGSLAGTGELFF
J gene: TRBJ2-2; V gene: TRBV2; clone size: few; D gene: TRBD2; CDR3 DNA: TGTGCCAGCAGTGAAAGCGGGAGGTTCACCGGGGAGCTGTTTTTT; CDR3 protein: CASSESGRFTGELFF
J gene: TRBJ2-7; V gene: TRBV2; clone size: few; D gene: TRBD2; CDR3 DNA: TGTGCCAGCAGTGTTCCTAGCGGAGGGGACGAGCAGTACTTC; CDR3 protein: CASSVPSGGDEQYF
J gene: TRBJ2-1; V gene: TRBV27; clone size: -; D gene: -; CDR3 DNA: TGTGCCAGCAGTTCCATCAGCTCCTACAATGAGCAGTTCTTC; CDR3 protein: CASSSISSYNEQFF
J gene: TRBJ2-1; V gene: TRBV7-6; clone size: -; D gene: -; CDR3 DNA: TGTGCCAGCAGCCATATCGGACAGCCCGATCGTGGCAATGAGCAGTTCTTC; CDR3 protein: CASSHIGQPDRGNEQFF
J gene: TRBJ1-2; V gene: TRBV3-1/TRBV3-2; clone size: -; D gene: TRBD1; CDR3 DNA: TGTGCCAGCATGCAAACAGGGGGCGCGGGCTATGGCTACACCTTC; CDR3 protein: CASMQTGGAGYGYTF
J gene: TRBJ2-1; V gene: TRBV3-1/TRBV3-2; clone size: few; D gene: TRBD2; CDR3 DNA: TGTGCCAGCAGCCACACCGGGACTAGCGGGAGGCCGAGCAATGAGCAGTTCTTC; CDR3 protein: CASSHTGTSGRPSNEQFF
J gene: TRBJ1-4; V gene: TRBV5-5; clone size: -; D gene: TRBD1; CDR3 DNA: TGTGCCAGCAGCGGCATTTGGGCAGGGGGCGATGAAAAACTGTTTTTT; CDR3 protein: CASSGIWAGGDEKLFF
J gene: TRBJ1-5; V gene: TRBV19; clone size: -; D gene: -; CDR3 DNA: TGTGCCAGTAGTATGGTTTCAGGGGACAATCAGCCCCAGCATTTT; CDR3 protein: CASSMVSGDNQPQHF
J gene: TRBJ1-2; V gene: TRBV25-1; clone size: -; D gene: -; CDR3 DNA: TGTGCCAGCAGTGAAATACGGTATGGCTACACCTTC; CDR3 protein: CASSEIRYGYTF